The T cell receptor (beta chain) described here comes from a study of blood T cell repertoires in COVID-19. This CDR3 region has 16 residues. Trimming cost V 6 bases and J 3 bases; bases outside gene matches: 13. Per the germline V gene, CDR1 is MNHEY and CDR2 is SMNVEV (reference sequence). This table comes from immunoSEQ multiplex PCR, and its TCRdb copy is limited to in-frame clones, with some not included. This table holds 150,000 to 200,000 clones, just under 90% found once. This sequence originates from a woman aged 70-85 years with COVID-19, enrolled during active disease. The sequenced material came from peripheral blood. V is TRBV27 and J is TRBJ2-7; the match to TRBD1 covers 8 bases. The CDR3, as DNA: TGTGCCAGCAGCACACTCGGGACAGGTGAAAACTACGAGCAGTACTTC. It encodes CASSTLGTGENYEQYF.